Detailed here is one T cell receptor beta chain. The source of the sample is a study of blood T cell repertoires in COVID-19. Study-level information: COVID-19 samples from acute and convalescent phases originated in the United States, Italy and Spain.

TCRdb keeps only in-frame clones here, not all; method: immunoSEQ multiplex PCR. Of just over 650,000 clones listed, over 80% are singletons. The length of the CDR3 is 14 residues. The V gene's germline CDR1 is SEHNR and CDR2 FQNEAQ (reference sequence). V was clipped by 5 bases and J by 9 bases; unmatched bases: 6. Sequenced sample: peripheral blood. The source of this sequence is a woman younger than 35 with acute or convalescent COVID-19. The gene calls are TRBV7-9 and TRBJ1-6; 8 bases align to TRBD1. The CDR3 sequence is CASSLGQGFSPLHF. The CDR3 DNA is TGTGCCAGCAGCCTAGGACAGGGCTTTTCACCCCTCCACTTT.